These T cell receptor beta chains were read from a single sample in a study of blood T cell repertoires in COVID-19. Measured with immunoSEQ multiplex PCR; TCRdb has only the in-frame clones, and not every one. The profile shows under 75,000 clones, just under 80% of them singletons. The sample taken for sequencing was peripheral blood. All receptors come from a woman between 55 and 75 years old with acute or convalescent COVID-19. CDR3s include the opening cysteine and the closing phenylalanine or tryptophan. The D gene is left open where the match is weak. Clone size is given for some rows only: seen once, a few or many times, or a class if the clone is expanded.

v_call	j_call	clone_size	d_call	cdr3_nt	cdr3_aa
TRBV6-1	TRBJ1-4	once	-	TGTGCCAGCAGTGAAGACAGAGTTAATGAAAAACTGTTTTTT	CASSEDRVNEKLFF
TRBV6-1	TRBJ2-7	-	-	TGTGCCAGCAGTGAGCCAGGGATGGCCTACGAGCAGTACTTC	CASSEPGMAYEQYF
TRBV3-1/TRBV3-2	TRBJ1-2	-	TRBD1	TGTGCCAGCAGCCCGCAGGGGGGACCTAACTATGGCTACACCTTC	CASSPQGGPNYGYTF
TRBV5-1	TRBJ2-2	-	-	TGCGCCAGCAGCTTGGTCGGGACTGAGTTCACCGGGGAGCTGTTTTTT	CASSLVGTEFTGELFF
TRBV6-2/TRBV6-3	TRBJ2-7	-	TRBD1	TGTGCCAGCAGTCCACAGGGGCTGCCCTCCTACGAGCAGTACTTC	CASSPQGLPSYEQYF
TRBV4-3	TRBJ2-1	-	-	TGCGCCAGCAGCCAAAATAGGGGCAATGAGCAGTTCTTC	CASSQNRGNEQFF
TRBV5-4	TRBJ1-2	-	-	TGTGCCAGCAGCTTAAAGGCGGCTTTGACCTACACCTTC	CASSLKAALTYTF
TRBV18	TRBJ2-7	-	-	TGTGCCAGCTCACCAGCCGAGCGGGTGCTCTCCTACGAGCAGTACTTC	CASSPAERVLSYEQYF
TRBV3-1/TRBV3-2	TRBJ1-1	once	-	TGTGCCAGCAGCCAAGATCGAAGACTGTCTGAAGCTTTCTTT	CASSQDRRLSEAFF
TRBV27	TRBJ2-3	-	TRBD1	TGTGCCAGCAGTCCCTCGACAGGGGGCACAGATACGCAGTATTTT	CASSPSTGGTDTQYF
TRBV27	TRBJ1-6	-	-	TGTGCCAGCAGTTTTACAGGCCTCTATAATTCACCCCTCCACTTT	CASSFTGLYNSPLHF
TRBV3-1/TRBV3-2	TRBJ2-1	-	-	TGTGCCAGCAGCCAAGATTACGGTCTCAAGTTCTTC	CASSQDYGLKFF
TRBV5-6	TRBJ2-5	-	-	TGTGCCAGCAGAACCCCGGGACTCCCGGGGACCCAGTACTTC	CASRTPGLPGTQYF
TRBV7-3	TRBJ2-1	-	-	TGTGCCAGCAGCTCCCTCAGGGGCAATGAGCAGTTCTTC	CASSSLRGNEQFF
TRBV28	TRBJ1-1	-	-	TGTGCCAGCAAGGGGGAAACAGGGTTAGCTTTCTTT	CASKGETGLAFF
TRBV6-1	TRBJ2-7	-	-	TGTGCCAGCAGTGACAGGGTCCACGAGCAGTACTTC	CASSDRVHEQYF
TRBV12-3/TRBV12-4	TRBJ2-1	-	-	TGTGCCAGCAGTTTAGGGGGGGGCGGGCAGTTCTTC	CASSLGGGGQFF
TRBV5-4	TRBJ2-2	-	TRBD2	TGTGCCAGCAGCCCAGGGACTAGCGGGGGGGCGTCGTACACCGGGGAGCTGTTTTTT	CASSPGTSGGASYTGELFF
TRBV14	TRBJ2-1	-	-	TGTGCCAGCAGCCACGACAGCCTTTTAGAGCAGTTCTTC	CASSHDSLLEQFF
TRBV27	TRBJ1-6	-	-	TGTGCCAGCAGTTTCAACAGGGATTCACCCCTCCACTTT	CASSFNRDSPLHF
TRBV18	TRBJ1-5	-	-	TGTGCCAGCTCAATCTCTAGTGCAGAAGGAAAACAGCCCCAGCATTTT	CASSISSAEGKQPQHF
TRBV4-2	TRBJ1-4	-	-	TGTGCCAGCAGCCAAGGACTCGGCAAGACTAATGAAAAACTGTTTTTT	CASSQGLGKTNEKLFF
TRBV7-9	TRBJ1-5	-	-	TGTGCCAGCAGCTTATGGGGCGATCAGCCCCAGCATTTT	CASSLWGDQPQHF
TRBV4-1	TRBJ2-4	-	-	TGCGCCAGCAGCCATAATGGAGGAGACGCCAAAAACATTCAGTACTTC	CASSHNGGDAKNIQYF
TRBV2	TRBJ1-2	-	TRBD1	TGTGCCAGACGTCGGACAGGGATAGAGGGGTATGGCTACACCTTC	CARRRTGIEGYGYTF
TRBV2	TRBJ2-1	once	TRBD2	TGTGCCAGCAGTCCCTGGACTAGCGGGGAATCGGAGCAGTTCTTC	CASSPWTSGESEQFF
TRBV2	TRBJ1-4	-	TRBD1	TGTGCCAGCCAGTTCGCCGGGACAGGGGCTAATGAAAAACTGTTTTTT	CASQFAGTGANEKLFF
TRBV30	TRBJ1-1	-	-	TGTGCCTGGGCGCAGGGTGGCACTGAAGCTTTCTTT	CAWAQGGTEAFF
TRBV11-2	TRBJ1-2	once	TRBD1	TGTGCCAGCAGCCGGGGCCAGGGGGCTAACTATGGCTACACCTTC	CASSRGQGANYGYTF
TRBV29-1	TRBJ1-1	once	-	TGCAGCGTAGCGACAGGCGTCGGCGCTGAAGCTTTCTTT	CSVATGVGAEAFF
TRBV6-5	TRBJ1-2	-	-	TGTGCCAGCCGGTGGGGCAACTATGGCTACACCTTC	CASRWGNYGYTF
TRBV6-1	TRBJ1-6	once	TRBD1	TGTGCCAGCAGTGGGGGGACAGGTGAGAGCTCCTATAATTCACCCCTCCACTTT	CASSGGTGESSYNSPLHF
TRBV2	TRBJ1-6	-	-	TGTGCCAGCAGTGAGCAGGGGAGTAAGTTGGGTTCACCCCTCCACTTT	CASSEQGSKLGSPLHF
TRBV30	TRBJ1-5	-	TRBD1	TGTGCCTGGAGTCCTGGGACAGGGCCAGTGAGCAATCAGCCCCAGCATTTT	CAWSPGTGPVSNQPQHF
TRBV5-6	TRBJ2-3	-	-	TGTGCCAGCAGCTTGGAAGGATCCGGGAATACAGATACGCAGTATTTT	CASSLEGSGNTDTQYF
TRBV16	TRBJ1-4	-	-	TGTGCCAGCAGCCCCCCGGGAGGTGCAACTAATGAAAAACTGTTTTTT	CASSPPGGATNEKLFF
TRBV4-3	TRBJ2-3	many	-	TGCGCCAGCAGCCAAGATCAGGGTGGGGGCACAGATACGCAGTATTTT	CASSQDQGGGTDTQYF
TRBV7-2	TRBJ2-2	-	TRBD2	TGTGCCAGCAGCTCTGGACTAGCGGGGGGCGCCGGGGAGCTGTTTTTT	CASSSGLAGGAGELFF
TRBV9	TRBJ2-2	few	TRBD2	TGTGCCAGCAGCAACCGGACTAGCGGGGGCATAGGGGGGAACACCGGGGAGCTGTTTTTT	CASSNRTSGGIGGNTGELFF
TRBV6-5	TRBJ2-1	-	-	TGTGCCAGCAGTCCACTGGGGGGGCAGGAGCAGTTCTTC	CASSPLGGQEQFF
TRBV5-1	TRBJ2-3	-	TRBD2	TGCGCCAGCGAGCGGGGGAGCACCAGCACAGATACGCAGTATTTT	CASERGSTSTDTQYF